The source of this T cell receptor (beta chain) is a study of blood T cell repertoires in COVID-19. About the study: COVID-19 samples collected from the United States, Italy and Spain covered acute and convalescent phases. From T cells, B-cell-depleted T cells, or PBMCs came the material, which was cDNA or gDNA.

In the original workflow: It was from reference gene primer amplification that nucleated cell counts were estimated. Libraries were prepared by immunoSEQ multiplex PCR; TCRdb keeps only in-frame clonotypes and omits some of them. The V and J calls and clone size were taken over from that table, and D and trimming were inferred from the DNA. The sample lists hundreds of thousands of clones, about four fifths occurring once. Sequencing was performed on peripheral blood. The source is a woman in her thirties or forties with active or convalescent COVID-19.

The CDR3, as DNA: TGTGCCAGCGGTCGACAGGGGGCGGGTACTGAAGCTTTCTTT. It encodes CASGRQGAGTEAFF. The genes are TRBV6-5 and TRBJ1-1; 10 positions match TRBD1. The CDR3 is made up of 14 amino acids. The germline CDR1 and CDR2 sequences are MNHEY and SVGAGI. Unmatched junction bases numbered 8, after V lost 8 bases and J lost 5 bases.